These 3 T cell receptor beta chains came from one sample sequenced in a study of siplizumab effects on memory and regulatory T cells. Sequenced by immunoSEQ multiplex PCR; TCRdb stores in-frame clones only, minus some. Among some 100,000 clones, over 90% were seen once, and the ten largest hold approximately 1.2%. Source material: non-Treg CD4+ T cells sorted from blood. These receptors were collected from a human donor in good health.

The rearrangement uses TRBV11-1 and TRBJ1-1, with unresolved D. Germline CDR1 reads SGHAT; CDR2 reads FQDESV (reference sequence). The CDR3 is made up of 14 amino acids. V shed 2 bases and J shed 1 base, with 8 bases lying between them. The CDR3 nucleotides are TGTGCCAGCAGCTTATCATTACAGAACACTGAAGCTTTCTTT. Its protein is CASSLSLQNTEAFF.

The chain recombines TRBV10-3 with TRBJ1-4, with TRBD1 matching over 9 bases. After removal of 2 bases from V and 0 bases from J, the junction contained 7 bases not matched to a gene. CDR1 is ENHRY, CDR2 SYGVKD, per germline. The CDR3 extends over 18 amino acids. The CDR3 here is CAISEDRGGITTNEKLFF. As DNA, the CDR3 is TGTGCCATCAGTGAGGACAGGGGGGGAATTACAACTAATGAAAAACTGTTTTTT.

The table lists this clone with a count of one. The CDR3 loop reads CASSVVSGSSTDTQYF. The CDR3 region has the DNA TGTGCCAGCAGCGTAGTCAGCGGATCTAGCACAGATACGCAGTATTTT. The V gene is TRBV9, the J gene TRBJ2-3, with D possibly being TRBD2 (5 bases). V was pared by 0 bases and J by 0 bases, with 11 bases between. The CDR3 spans 16 residues. Germline V lookup: CDR1 SGDLS, CDR2 YYNGEE.